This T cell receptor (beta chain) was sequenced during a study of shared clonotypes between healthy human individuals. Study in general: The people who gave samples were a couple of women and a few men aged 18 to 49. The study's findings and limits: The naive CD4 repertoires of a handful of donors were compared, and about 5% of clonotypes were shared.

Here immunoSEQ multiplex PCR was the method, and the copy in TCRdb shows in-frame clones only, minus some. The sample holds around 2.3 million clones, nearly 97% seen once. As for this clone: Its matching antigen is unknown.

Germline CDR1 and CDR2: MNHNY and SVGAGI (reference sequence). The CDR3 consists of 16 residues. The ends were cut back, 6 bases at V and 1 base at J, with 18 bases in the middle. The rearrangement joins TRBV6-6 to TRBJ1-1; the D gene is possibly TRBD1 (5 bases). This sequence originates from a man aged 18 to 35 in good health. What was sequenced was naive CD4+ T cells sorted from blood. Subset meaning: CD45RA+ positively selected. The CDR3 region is CASSHGRAGTNTEAFF. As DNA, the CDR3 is TGTGCCAGCAGCCACGGGAGGGCGGGGACGAACACTGAAGCTTTCTTT.